This note documents a single T cell receptor beta chain sequence. Its antigen remains unknown. The sample is drawn from a study of cytomegalovirus exposure and HLA in healthy donors. Points from the study as a whole: The study designated roughly 160 TCR beta chains cytomegalovirus-associated.

Measured with immunoSEQ multiplex PCR; TCRdb has only the in-frame clones, and not every one. The table has 300,000 to 350,000 clones, roughly 86% seen once. The CDR3 runs 13 residues. Trimming cost V 5 bases and J 7 bases; bases outside gene matches: 4. Germline assignment: CDR1 MNHNS and CDR2 SASEGT. The TCR comes from a man aged 25-45 years in good health and CMV-seronegative. The source material was PBMCs. This chain joins TRBV6-1 and TRBJ2-3, with 9 bases aligning to TRBD1. The CDR3 DNA reads TGTGCCAGCAGTTCGACAGGGGGGTATACGCAGTATTTT. Translating it yields CASSSTGGYTQYF.